These T cell receptor beta chains were read from a single sample in a study of cytomegalovirus exposure and HLA in healthy donors. TCRdb keeps only in-frame clones here, not all; method: immunoSEQ multiplex PCR. The data contain over 150,000 clones, approximately 72% of them singletons. What was sequenced was PBMCs. The receptors originated from a young man in good health and CMV-seronegative. The conserved cysteine and the conserved F or W are not part of the CDR3 here. Clone size is given for some rows only: seen once, a few or many times, or a class if the clone is expanded.

V gene	clone size	J gene	CDR3 protein
TRBV4-3	.	TRBJ2-2	ASSQETSNTGELF
TRBV27	.	TRBJ2-2	ASSLSGTPNTGELF
TRBV10-1	.	TRBJ2-2	ASSESEAGGELF
TRBV27	few	TRBJ1-1	ASSPIMTGSEAF
TRBV9	.	TRBJ1-6	ASSPGEGSSYNSPLH
TRBV6-6	once	TRBJ1-2	ASSPGQYYGYT
TRBV19	.	TRBJ1-2	ASTITGQGNYGYT
TRBV5-1	.	TRBJ2-3	ASSPTGASDTQY
TRBV6-5	.	TRBJ2-2	ASSWPNTGELF
TRBV5-1	.	TRBJ1-1	ASSAGQANTEAF
TRBV30	.	TRBJ2-7	AWSVGLAFREQY
TRBV7-2	.	TRBJ1-3	ASSTPGFSGNTIY
TRBV5-6	.	TRBJ2-7	ASSLVDRPYEQY
TRBV25-1	.	TRBJ2-7	ASSEGWWRGGQYNEQY
TRBV7-9	.	TRBJ2-1	ASSLVGSYNEQF
TRBV5-8	.	TRBJ1-1	ASSLTQNTEAF
TRBV7-6	.	TRBJ2-6	ASSSFREGFSGANVLT
TRBV27	.	TRBJ1-1	ASSLMGTVNTEAF
TRBV7-9	.	TRBJ2-1	ASSRRTYRDRGGGDEQF
TRBV6-5	.	TRBJ1-5	ASSLDQGNQPQH
TRBV6-1	.	TRBJ2-5	ASSVTPWKGTGETQY
TRBV5-1	.	TRBJ2-1	ASSPTGDGWNEQF
TRBV6-5	.	TRBJ2-7	ASSYSPGQGSYEQY
TRBV6-5	.	TRBJ2-5	ASSYNREGKTQY
TRBV7-9	.	TRBJ2-1	ASRHGLVAHTPNEQF
TRBV5-1	.	TRBJ2-5	ASSLASGRGVVETQY
TRBV13	once	TRBJ2-1	ASSLEGQDIYNEQF
TRBV2	.	TRBJ2-5	ASSELAGGAGETQY
TRBV7-9	.	TRBJ2-2	ASSRSSGRKGELF
TRBV30	.	TRBJ1-2	AWTPDRVRAYGYT
TRBV4-3	once	TRBJ1-6	ASSQDLRPRRGNSPLH
TRBV6-5	.	TRBJ1-3	ASSSSGVSGNTIY
TRBV5-1	.	TRBJ2-1	ASSFAMSSYNEQF
TRBV7-9	.	TRBJ1-2	ASSFTRDRGQYGYT
TRBV11-2	.	TRBJ2-1	ASSFSGGNEQF
TRBV12-1	.	TRBJ1-6	ASSSEGPLH
TRBV2	.	TRBJ2-3	ASSPGLSTDTQY
TRBV6-1	.	TRBJ2-4	ASRERPPRDIQY
TRBV7-3	.	TRBJ2-1	ASSPRRRGGVNEQF
TRBV5-8	.	TRBJ2-5	ASSWDRVTEETQY
TRBV7-9	.	TRBJ1-1	ASSPPSSAEAF
TRBV30	once	TRBJ1-5	ACQGGRFESSNQPQH
TRBV7-3	.	TRBJ2-3	ASSLYAGRGRTDTQY